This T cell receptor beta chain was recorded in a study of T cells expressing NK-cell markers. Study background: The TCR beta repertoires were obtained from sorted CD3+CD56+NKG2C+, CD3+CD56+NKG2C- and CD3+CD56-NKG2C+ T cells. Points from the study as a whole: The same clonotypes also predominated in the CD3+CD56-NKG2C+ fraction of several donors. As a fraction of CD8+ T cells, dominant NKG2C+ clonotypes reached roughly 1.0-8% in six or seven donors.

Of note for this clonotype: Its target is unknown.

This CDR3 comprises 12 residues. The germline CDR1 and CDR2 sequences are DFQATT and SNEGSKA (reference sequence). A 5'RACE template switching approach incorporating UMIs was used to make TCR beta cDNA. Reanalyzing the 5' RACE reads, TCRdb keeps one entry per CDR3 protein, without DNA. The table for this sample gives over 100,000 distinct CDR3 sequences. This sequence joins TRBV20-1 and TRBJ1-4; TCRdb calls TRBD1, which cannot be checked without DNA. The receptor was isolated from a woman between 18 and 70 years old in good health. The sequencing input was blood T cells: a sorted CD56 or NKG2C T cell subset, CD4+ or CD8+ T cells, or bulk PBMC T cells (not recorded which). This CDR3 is CSARPPGEKLFF.